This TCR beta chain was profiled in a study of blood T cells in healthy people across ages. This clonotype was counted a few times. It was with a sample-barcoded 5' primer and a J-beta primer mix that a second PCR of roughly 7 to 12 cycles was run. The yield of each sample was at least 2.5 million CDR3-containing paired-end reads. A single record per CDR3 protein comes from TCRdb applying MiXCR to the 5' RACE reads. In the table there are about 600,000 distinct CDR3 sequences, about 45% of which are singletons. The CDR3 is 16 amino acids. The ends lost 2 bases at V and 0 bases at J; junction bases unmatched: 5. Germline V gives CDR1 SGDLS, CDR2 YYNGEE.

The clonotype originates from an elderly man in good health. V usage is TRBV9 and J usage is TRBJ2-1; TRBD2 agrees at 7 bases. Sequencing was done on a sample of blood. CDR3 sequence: CASSVEGGDSYNEQFF. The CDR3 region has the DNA TGTGCCAGCAGCGTTGAGGGAGGGGACTCCTACAATGAGCAGTTCTTC.